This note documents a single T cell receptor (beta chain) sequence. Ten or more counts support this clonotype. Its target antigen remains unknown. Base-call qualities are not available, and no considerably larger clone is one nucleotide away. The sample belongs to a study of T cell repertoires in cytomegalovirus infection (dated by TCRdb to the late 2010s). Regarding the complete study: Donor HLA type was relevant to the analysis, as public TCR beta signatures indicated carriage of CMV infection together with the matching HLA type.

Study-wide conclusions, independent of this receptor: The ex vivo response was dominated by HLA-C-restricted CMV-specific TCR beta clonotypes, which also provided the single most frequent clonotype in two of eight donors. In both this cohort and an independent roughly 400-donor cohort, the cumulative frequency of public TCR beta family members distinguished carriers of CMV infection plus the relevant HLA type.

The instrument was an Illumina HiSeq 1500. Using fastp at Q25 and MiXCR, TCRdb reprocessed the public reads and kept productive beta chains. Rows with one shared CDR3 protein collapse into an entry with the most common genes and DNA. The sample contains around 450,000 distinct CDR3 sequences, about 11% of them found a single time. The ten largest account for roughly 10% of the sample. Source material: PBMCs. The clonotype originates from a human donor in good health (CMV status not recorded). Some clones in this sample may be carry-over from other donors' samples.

The DNA reads as follows: TGTGCCAGCAGGAGCACCGGGACTAGCGCCGAGACCCAGTACTTC. Protein translation: CASRSTGTSAETQYF. Recombination connected TRBV7-2 to TRBJ2-5; the junction holds 10 bases that match TRBD2. The CDR1 and CDR2 encoded by the germline V gene are SGHTA and FQGNSA. The CDR3 numbers 15 residues from cysteine through phenylalanine. Solely the CDR3 DNA is kept, with 45 bases framed from the first base. Relative to germline, V is missing 6 bases and J is missing 5 bases, with 9 bases of the junction outside any gene match.